This TCR beta chain was recovered during a study of human T cells and chemical hapten exposure. Study at large: Variation in per-sample TCR yields came mainly from small pooled library volume differences.

This clonotype was counted only a few times. Time point specified: patch test 2, 6 weeks after DPC sensitization. The treatment: therapeutic diphenylcyclopropenone sensitization with weekly scalp DPC. Blood sampling preceded each patch test application. TCRdb processed the RACE reads anew with MiXCR; each CDR3 protein has one entry. The sample yields fewer than 85,000 distinct CDR3 sequences, about a tenth seen once. The CDR3 contains 14 residues. The J segment lost 3 bases and the V segment lost 2 bases, leaving 1 base of the junction unmatched. Germline loops: CDR1 SGHKS, CDR2 YYEKEE (reference sequence).

V is TRBV5-5 and J is TRBJ2-2; 7 bases line up with TRBD1. This specimen was whole blood, taken in connection with sensitization to the hapten diphenylcyclopropenone (DPC). The receptor was derived from a woman under 40 with alopecia areata. Some clones in this sample may be carry-over from other donors' samples. In nucleotides, the CDR3 is TGTGCCAGCAGCTTTGGGACAGACACCGGGGAGCTGTTTTTT. This encodes CASSFGTDTGELFF.